What follows are 8 T cell receptor beta chains derived from one specimen sequenced in a study of blood T cells in healthy people across ages. Primers used in a second PCR of roughly 6 to 11 cycles were a sample-barcoded 5' primer and a J-beta primer mix. MiXCR, run by TCRdb on the 5' RACE reads, gives a single entry per CDR3 protein. The sample records some 760,000 distinct CDR3 sequences, 25% being singletons. Separately, the same data were catalogued under a study of T cells of mothers and their children.

The sample was blood. The receptors shown here come from a boy between 10 and 17 years old in good health.

This clonotype was counted only a few times. The chain couples TRBV19 to TRBJ2-7; either TRBD1 or TRBD2 may supply D (5 bases each). CDR1 and CDR2 from the germline V gene are LNHDA and SQIVND (reference sequence). Trimming took 7 bases from V and 2 from J, leaving 18 bases between them. There are 15 residues in the CDR3. This CDR3 is CASKNHGTAAYEQYF. Here the CDR3 DNA reads TGTGCCAGTAAAAACCACGGGACCGCTGCCTACGAGCAGTACTTC.

This clonotype appeared a few times. The chain has TRBV6-2 or TRBV6-3 and TRBJ1-5, with D perhaps TRBD1 (6 bases). The germline V and J ends were trimmed by 7 bases and 11 bases, with 21 bases remaining between them. Germline V gives CDR1 MNHEY, CDR2 SVGEGT. The CDR3 is made up of 14 amino acids. The CDR3 nucleotides read TGTGCCAGCACCTCGGACAGAGCCCTTGGGGCCCAGCATTTT. Translated, it gives CASTSDRALGAQHF.

This clonotype was recorded a few times. The CDR3 nucleotides are TGCAGCGTTGGGGACGGATTCTACGAGCAGTACTTC. This encodes CSVGDGFYEQYF. This chain joins TRBV29-1 and TRBJ2-7; the D gene could be TRBD1 or TRBD2 (5 bases each). The CDR3 is 12 residues long. V lost 4 bases and J 3 bases, leaving 10 bases between the germline ends. Germline V gene sequence: CDR1 SQVTM, CDR2 ANQGSEA.

The chain carries TRBV7-9 and TRBJ1-5; D perhaps matches TRBD1 (6 bases). The germline CDR1 and CDR2 sequences are SEHNR and FQNEAQ (reference sequence). Between the trimmed V and J ends, which lost 4 bases and 8 bases, there was a span of 18 bases. This CDR3 is 15 amino acids long. Written as DNA, the CDR3 is TGTGCCAGCAGCTCCGGGAGGGCAGGGGTGGAGCCCCAGCATTTT. This translates into CASSSGRAGVEPQHF.

The chain has TRBV3-1 and TRBJ2-5; D remains ambiguous. The J call may be incorrect, as the DNA end agrees better with TRBJ2-7. Germline V gives CDR1 LGHDT, CDR2 YNNKEL (reference sequence). The CDR3 is 12 residues long. The CDR3, as DNA: TGTGCCAGCAGCCAATCTGACTACGAGCAGTACTTC. Translation: CASSQSDYEQYF.

As to this clonotype: Possible read error: a much larger clone is one base away. V and J are TRBV4-1 and TRBJ2-5; a possible D gene is TRBD2 (7 bases). The J call may be faulty, since TRBJ2-1 better matches the DNA end. Per the germline V gene, CDR1 is MGHRA and CDR2 is YSYEKL. This CDR3 contains 14 residues. CDR3: CASSLNGGPNEQFF. CDR3 bases: TGCGCCAGCAGCCTTAACGGGGGGCCTAATGAGCAGTTCTTC.

The chain joins TRBV28 to TRBJ2-3, with 7 positions matching TRBD2. This CDR3 is built from 15 residues. Germline CDR1 and CDR2: MDHEN and SYDVKM. After removal of 5 bases from V and 2 bases from J, the junction contained 7 bases not matched to a gene. The CDR3 loop reads CASSDLADDTDTQYF. The CDR3 DNA follows: TGTGCCAGCAGTGACCTAGCGGACGACACAGATACGCAGTATTTT. The full variable domain, its missing parts supplied by reference TRBV28 and TRBJ2-3, is DVKVTQSSRYLVKRTGEKVFLECVQDMDHENMFWYRQDPGLGLRLIYFSYDVKMKEKGDIPEGYSVSREKKERFSLILESASTNQTSMYLCASSDLADDTDTQYFGPGTRLTVL.

The chain carries TRBV9 and TRBJ2-1; 7 bases agree with TRBD1. The J call may be incorrect, as the DNA end agrees better with TRBJ2-5. Germline V lookup: CDR1 SGDLS, CDR2 YYNGEE. The CDR3 contains 17 residues. The CDR3: CASSIGTVPSAQETQYF. CDR3 nucleotide sequence: TGTGCCAGCAGCATCGGGACAGTCCCATCTGCCCAAGAGACCCAGTACTTC.